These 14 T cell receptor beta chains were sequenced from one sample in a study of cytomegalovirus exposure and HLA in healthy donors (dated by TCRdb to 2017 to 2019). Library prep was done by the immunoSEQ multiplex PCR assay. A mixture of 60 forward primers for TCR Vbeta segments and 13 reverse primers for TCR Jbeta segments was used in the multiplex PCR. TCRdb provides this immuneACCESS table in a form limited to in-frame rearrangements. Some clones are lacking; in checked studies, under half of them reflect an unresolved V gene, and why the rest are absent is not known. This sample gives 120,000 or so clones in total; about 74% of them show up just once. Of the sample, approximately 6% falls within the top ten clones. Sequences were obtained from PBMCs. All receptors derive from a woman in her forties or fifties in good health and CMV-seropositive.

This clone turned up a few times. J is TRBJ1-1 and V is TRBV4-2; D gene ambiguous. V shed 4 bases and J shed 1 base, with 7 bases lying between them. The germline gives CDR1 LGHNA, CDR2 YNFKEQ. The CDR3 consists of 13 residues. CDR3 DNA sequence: TGTGCCAGCAGCCGTACTCGGAACACTGAAGCTTTCTTT. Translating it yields CASSRTRNTEAFF.

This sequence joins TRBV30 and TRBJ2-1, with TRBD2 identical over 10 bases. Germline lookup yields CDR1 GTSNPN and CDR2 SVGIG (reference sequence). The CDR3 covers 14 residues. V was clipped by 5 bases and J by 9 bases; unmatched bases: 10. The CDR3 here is CAWDGSGGVGEQFF. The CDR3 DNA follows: TGTGCCTGGGATGGAAGCGGGGGGGTTGGTGAGCAGTTCTTC.

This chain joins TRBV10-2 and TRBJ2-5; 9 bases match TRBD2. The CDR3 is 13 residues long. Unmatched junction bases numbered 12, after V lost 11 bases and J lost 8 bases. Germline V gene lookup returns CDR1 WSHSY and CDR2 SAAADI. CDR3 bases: TGCGCCGTCAAAGGTAGCGGGGGTGGAACCCAGTACTTC. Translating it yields CAVKGSGGGTQYF.

The CDR3 protein is CASSIRQLTDTQYF. DNA for the CDR3: TGTGCCAGCAGCATTAGACAGCTCACAGATACGCAGTATTTT. The V and J genes are TRBV5-4 and TRBJ2-3; possible D gene TRBD1, 5 bases. Trimming took off 4 bases at V and 2 bases at J, with 11 bases between the two ends. There are 14 residues in the CDR3. Germline V gene sequence: CDR1 SGHNT, CDR2 YYREEE (reference sequence).

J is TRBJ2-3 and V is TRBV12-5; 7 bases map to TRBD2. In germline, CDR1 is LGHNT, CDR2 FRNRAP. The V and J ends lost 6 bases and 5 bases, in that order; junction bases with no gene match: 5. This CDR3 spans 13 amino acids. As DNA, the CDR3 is TGTGCTAGTGGCCGGGGGGTGGGAGATACGCAGTATTTT. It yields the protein CASGRGVGDTQYF.

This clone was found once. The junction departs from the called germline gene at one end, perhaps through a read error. The CDR3 region has the DNA TGTGCTAGCAGCTTCAATCCGGGACTAGCCATTGGTGAGCAGTTCTTC. This gives the protein CASSFNPGLAIGEQFF. The genes are TRBV7-7 and TRBJ2-1; 9 bases map to TRBD2. Germline lookup yields CDR1 SSHAT and CDR2 FNYEAQ (reference sequence). The CDR3 covers 16 residues.

CDR3 loop: CASSPGTASNQPQHF. CDR3 coding DNA: TGTGCCAGCAGTCCCGGGACAGCTAGCAATCAGCCCCAGCATTTT. The chain links TRBV27 to TRBJ1-5; 7 nucleotides line up with TRBD1. This CDR3 is built from 15 residues. Germline lookup yields CDR1 MNHEY and CDR2 SMNVEV (reference sequence). Trimming took 5 bases from V and 0 from J; bases not matched to a gene: 4.

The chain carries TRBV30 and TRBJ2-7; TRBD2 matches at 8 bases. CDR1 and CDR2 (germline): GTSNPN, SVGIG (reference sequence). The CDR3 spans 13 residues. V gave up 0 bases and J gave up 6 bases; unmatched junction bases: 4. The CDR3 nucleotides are TGTGCCTGGAGTGTAGGGACTAGACGCGAGCAGTACTTC. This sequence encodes CAWSVGTRREQYF.

CDR3 amino acids: CASAPLGNEQYF. The CDR3 nucleotides read TGTGCCAGCGCCCCCTTGGGCAACGAGCAGTACTTC. This sequence joins TRBV6-1 and TRBJ2-5, with D uncertain. The DNA end is a closer match to TRBJ2-7, so the J assignment may be wrong. Germline V lookup: CDR1 MNHNS, CDR2 SASEGT. The CDR3 spans 12 residues.

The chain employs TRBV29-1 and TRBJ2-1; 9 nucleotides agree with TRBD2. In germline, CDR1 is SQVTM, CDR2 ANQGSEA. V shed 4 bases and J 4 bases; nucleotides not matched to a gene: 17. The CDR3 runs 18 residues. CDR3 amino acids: CSVVVRGASGGWYNEQFF. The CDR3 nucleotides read TGCAGCGTTGTGGTACGAGGGGCGAGCGGGGGGTGGTACAATGAGCAGTTCTTC.

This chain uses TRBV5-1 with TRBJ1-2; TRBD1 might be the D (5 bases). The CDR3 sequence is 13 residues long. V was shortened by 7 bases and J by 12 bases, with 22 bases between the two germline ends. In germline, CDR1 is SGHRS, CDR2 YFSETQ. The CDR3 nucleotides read TGCGCCAGCGCCTCTGGAGGGGAGGGCGGGCACACCTTC. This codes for CASASGGEGGHTF.

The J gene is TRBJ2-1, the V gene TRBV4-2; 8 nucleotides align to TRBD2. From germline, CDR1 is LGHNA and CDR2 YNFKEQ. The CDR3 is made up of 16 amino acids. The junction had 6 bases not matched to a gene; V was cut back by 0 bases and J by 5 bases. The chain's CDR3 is CASSQDVTGGNNEQFF. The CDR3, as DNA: TGTGCCAGCAGCCAAGATGTGACGGGGGGGAACAATGAGCAGTTCTTC.

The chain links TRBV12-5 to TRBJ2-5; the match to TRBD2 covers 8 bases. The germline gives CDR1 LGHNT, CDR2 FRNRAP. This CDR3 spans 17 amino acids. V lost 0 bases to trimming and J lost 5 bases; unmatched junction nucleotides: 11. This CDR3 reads CASGLVMAGGRGETQYF. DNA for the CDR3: TGTGCTAGTGGTTTGGTAATGGCGGGGGGCCGGGGGGAGACCCAGTACTTC.

The CDR3 DNA is TGTGCCAGTAGTTCGGTCGGCGGAGGATACGAGCAGTACTTC. Its translation is CASSSVGGGYEQYF. This rearrangement joins TRBV19 to TRBJ2-7; possible D gene TRBD2, 5 bases. Germline V gene sequence: CDR1 LNHDA, CDR2 SQIVND (reference sequence). V was shortened by 5 bases and J by 4 bases, with 15 bases between the two germline ends. CDR3 length equals 14 residues.